This T cell receptor (beta chain) was found in a study of T cells in Graves' hyperthyroidism and ophthalmopathy. RNA transcripts gave rise to amplified TCR beta CDR3 regions. The HTBI primer set drove a first-round RT-PCR of the TCR CDR3. TCRdb re-called the multiplex PCR reads with MiXCR, one entry per CDR3 protein. The table records about 290,000 distinct CDR3 sequences, 10% to 15% of them present only once. Per germline, CDR1 MNHEY and CDR2 SVGEGT. The CDR3 is made up of 14 amino acids. V was shortened by 5 bases and J by 4 bases, with 14 bases between the two germline ends. This clonotype was obtained from a woman aged 30 to 39 with Graves' hyperthyroidism that later progressed to Graves' ophthalmopathy. This rearrangement joins TRBV6-2 or TRBV6-3 to TRBJ1-2, with D uncertain. Sequenced material: blood. CDR3 nucleotides: TGTGCCAGCAGTCAAGACACTACCCGCTATGGCTACACCTTC. Translated, it gives CASSQDTTRYGYTF.